The 9 T cell receptor beta chains given below trace back to one sample, sequenced in a study of shared clonotypes between healthy human individuals. Sequencing used immunoSEQ multiplex PCR; TCRdb keeps in-frame clones, though not all of them. Among hundreds of thousands of clones listed, approximately 79% were seen once. The sequenced material came from memory CD4+ T cells sorted from blood. The sample's subset: CD45RA-negative fraction. These receptors all come from a young woman in good health.

This clone was found a few times. The CDR3 spells CASSTRTGLGRSEQYF. CDR3 bases: TGTGCCAGTAGTACCCGGACAGGGTTAGGACGCAGCGAGCAGTACTTC. The genes are TRBV19 and TRBJ2-7; 8 bases are a match to TRBD1. Germline V lookup: CDR1 LNHDA, CDR2 SQIVND (reference sequence). The CDR3 loop spans 16 amino acids. V lost 4 bases, J lost 6 bases, and 14 bases stayed unmatched. The full variable domain, completed using reference TRBV19 and TRBJ2-7, is DGGITQSPKYLFRKEGQNVTLSCEQNLNHDAMYWYRQDPGQGLRLIYYSQIVNDFQKGDIAEGYSVSREKKESFPLTVTSAQKNPTAFYLCASSTRTGLGRSEQYFGPGTRLTVT.

The V gene is TRBV5-1, the J gene TRBJ2-5; tentative D call: TRBD2 (6 bases). Germline V gives CDR1 SGHRS, CDR2 YFSETQ. Trimming stripped 4 bases from V and 4 bases from J, with 14 bases between. The CDR3 is 14 amino acids. In DNA, the CDR3 is TGCGCCAGCAGCACGTTGGGGGGATTAGAGACCCAGTACTTC. Its protein product is CASSTLGGLETQYF.

J is TRBJ1-2 and V is TRBV6-5; 9 nucleotides line up with TRBD1. This CDR3 is 15 amino acids long. CDR1 and CDR2 from the germline V gene are MNHEY and SVGAGI. J gave up 3 bases and V 5 bases, and 7 bases lay outside the gene matches. CDR3 nucleotide sequence: TGTGCCAGCAGTCCGCAACAGGGGGCCCACTATGGCTACACCTTC. It encodes CASSPQQGAHYGYTF.

The chain employs TRBV14 and TRBJ2-3; D is undetermined. Trimming left V 4 bases short and J 7 bases short, with 9 bases between. CDR3 size: 12 residues. CDR1 is SGHDN, CDR2 FVKESK, per germline. The CDR3 spells CASSRVQNTQYF. In nucleotides, the CDR3 is TGTGCCAGCAGCCGTGTTCAGAATACGCAGTATTTT.

This clone was seen only a few times. The V and J genes are TRBV5-1 and TRBJ2-5; TRBD1 is a possible D gene (6 bases). With 5 bases removed from V and 2 bases from J, the gap between germline ends came to 13 bases. The length of the CDR3 is 14 residues. Germline lookup yields CDR1 SGHRS and CDR2 YFSETQ. DNA for the CDR3: TGCGCCAGCAGATTAGGACAGCCTCAAGAGACCCAGTACTTC. This codes for CASRLGQPQETQYF. Looking up the rest from reference TRBV5-1 and TRBJ2-5 gives the full variable domain: KAGVTQTPRYLIKTRGQQVTLSCSPISGHRSVSWYQQTPGQGLQFLFEYFSETQRNKGNFPGRFSGRQFSNSRSEMNVSTLELGDSALYLCASRLGQPQETQYFGPGTRLLVL.

In its sample, this clone was seen many times. The V gene is TRBV12-5, the J gene TRBJ2-1, with a weak D call TRBD2 (6 bases). Looked up from germline, CDR1 is LGHNT and CDR2 is FRNRAP. Deletions cut 6 bases from V and 0 bases from J, with 12 bases between. This CDR3 has 15 amino acids. CDR3 sequence reads: CASGPGEASYNEQFF. As DNA, the CDR3 is TGTGCTAGTGGCCCTGGGGAGGCCTCCTACAATGAGCAGTTCTTC.

The chain uses TRBV28 and TRBJ1-5; D is ambiguous. This CDR3 is 14 amino acids long. Germline V gene sequence: CDR1 MDHEN, CDR2 SYDVKM. Trimming removed 0 bases at V and 7 bases at J, with 10 bases between. The CDR3 DNA reads as TGTGCCAGCAGTTTATGGTCTCCCGGGCAGCCCCAGCATTTT. This sequence encodes CASSLWSPGQPQHF.

The chain couples TRBV28 to TRBJ1-5; D gene uncertain. The germline CDR1 and CDR2 sequences are MDHEN and SYDVKM. This CDR3 comprises 15 residues. V lost 7 bases to trimming and J lost 0 bases, with 13 bases between them. The CDR3 bases are TGTGCCAGCATCCGGTCCGGGAATAGCAATCAGCCCCAGCATTTT. Protein product: CASIRSGNSNQPQHF.

The V and J genes are TRBV28 and TRBJ1-5; 8 bases are a match to TRBD1. This CDR3 comprises 14 residues. V dropped 4 bases and J dropped 7; count of bases not matched to a gene: 6. Germline CDR1 reads MDHEN; CDR2 reads SYDVKM. CDR3 sequence (DNA): TGTGCCAGCAGTTGGCGGACAGGGATGCAGCCCCAGCATTTT. It specifies CASSWRTGMQPQHF.